Described below is a single T cell receptor beta chain sequence and its context. This sample is drawn from a study of beta chain features in type 1 diabetes. CDR3 length: 16 amino acids. Trimming removed 7 bases from V and 3 bases from J; junction bases left unmatched: 12. The V gene's germline CDR1 is MDHEN and CDR2 SYDVKM. Every isolated RNA sample was fully reverse transcribed, so sequencing captured expressed TCRB transcripts. Repertoires were generated with immunoSEQ multiplex PCR, while TCRdb's copy carries only in-frame clones and drops some. Found here are approximately 340,000 clones, less than 15% of them singletons; the top ten hold roughly 0.019%.

This receptor was obtained from a woman in her late teens or twenties in good health. Sequencing was carried out using naive CD4+ T cells from blood. V and J are TRBV28 and TRBJ2-7; the match to TRBD2 covers 10 bases. The CDR3, as DNA: TGTGCCAGCAACCCTGGAGCACTAGCGGGGAGCTACGAGCAGTACTTC. Protein product: CASNPGALAGSYEQYF.